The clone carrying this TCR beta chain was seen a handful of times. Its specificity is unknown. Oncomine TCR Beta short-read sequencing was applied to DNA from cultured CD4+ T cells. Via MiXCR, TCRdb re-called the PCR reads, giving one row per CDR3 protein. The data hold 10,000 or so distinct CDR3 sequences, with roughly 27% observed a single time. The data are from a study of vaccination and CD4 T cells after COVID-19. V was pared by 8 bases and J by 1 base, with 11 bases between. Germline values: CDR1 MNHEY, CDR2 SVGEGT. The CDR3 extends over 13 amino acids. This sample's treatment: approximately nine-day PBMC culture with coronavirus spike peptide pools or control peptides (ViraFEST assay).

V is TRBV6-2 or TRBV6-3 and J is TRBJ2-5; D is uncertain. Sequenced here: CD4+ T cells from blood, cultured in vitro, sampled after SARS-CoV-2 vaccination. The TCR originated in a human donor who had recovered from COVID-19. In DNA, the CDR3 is TGTGCCAGCGTCGGCGGAGCCCAAGAGACCCAGTACTTC. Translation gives CASVGGAQETQYF.